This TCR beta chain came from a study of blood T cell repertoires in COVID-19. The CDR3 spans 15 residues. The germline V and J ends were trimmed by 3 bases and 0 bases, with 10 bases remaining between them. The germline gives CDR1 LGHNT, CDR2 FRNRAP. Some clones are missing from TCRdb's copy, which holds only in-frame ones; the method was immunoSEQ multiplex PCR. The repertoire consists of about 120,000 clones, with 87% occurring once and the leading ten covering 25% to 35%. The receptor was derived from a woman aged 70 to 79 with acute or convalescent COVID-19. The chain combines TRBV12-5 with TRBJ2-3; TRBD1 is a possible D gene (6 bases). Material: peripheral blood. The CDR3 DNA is TGTGCTAGTGGTTTACAGGGTGGAAGCACAGATACGCAGTATTTT. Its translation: CASGLQGGSTDTQYF. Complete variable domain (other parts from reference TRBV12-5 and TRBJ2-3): DARVTQTPRHKVTEMGQEVTMRCQPILGHNTVFWYRQTMMQGLELLAYFRNRAPLDDSGMPKDRFSAEMPDATLATLKIQPSEPRDSAVYFCASGLQGGSTDTQYFGPGTRLTVL.